One T cell receptor (beta chain) is described in this entry. Its antigen is not identified. This sample stems from a study of OX40 agonist ivuxolimab in advanced cancers. The wider study: Partial responses were achieved by three patients: one hepatocellular carcinoma, two cutaneous melanoma. Study conclusions and caveats: Some patients who did not respond also had low normalized T-cell clonal expansion.

Using immunoSEQ multiplex PCR, the repertoire was profiled, and TCRdb retains in-frame clones only, with some absent. The sample has roughly 60,000 clones; about 84% are singletons. The V end lost 3 bases, the J end lost 0 bases, and 9 bases lay between the germline ends. Germline V lookup: CDR1 LGHNA, CDR2 YSLEER. The CDR3 runs 16 residues. The gene calls are TRBV4-3 and TRBJ1-6; D is perhaps TRBD1 (6 bases). Specimen: CD4+ or CD8+ T cells sorted from blood, collected in a trial of the OX40 agonist ivuxolimab. The sequence was collected from an adult with an advanced solid tumor such as melanoma, head and neck, liver or kidney cancer. CDR3 residues: CASSQDSRSYNSPLHF. The CDR3 nucleotides read TGCGCCAGCAGCCAGGACAGCCGCTCCTATAATTCACCCCTCCACTTT.